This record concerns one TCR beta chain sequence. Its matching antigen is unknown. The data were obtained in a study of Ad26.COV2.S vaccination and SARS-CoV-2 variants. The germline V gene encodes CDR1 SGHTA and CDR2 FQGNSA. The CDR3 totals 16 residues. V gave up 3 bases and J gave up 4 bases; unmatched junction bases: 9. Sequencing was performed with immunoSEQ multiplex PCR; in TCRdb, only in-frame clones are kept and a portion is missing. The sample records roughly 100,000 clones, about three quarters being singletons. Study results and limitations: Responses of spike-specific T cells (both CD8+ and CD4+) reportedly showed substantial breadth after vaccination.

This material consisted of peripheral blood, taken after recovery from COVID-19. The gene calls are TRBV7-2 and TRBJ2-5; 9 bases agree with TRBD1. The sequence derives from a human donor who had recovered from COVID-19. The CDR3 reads CASSFSRDRGGETQYF. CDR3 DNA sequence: TGTGCCAGCAGCTTTTCCCGAGACAGGGGGGGAGAGACCCAGTACTTC.